A single sample gave rise to the 27 T cell receptor beta chains below, sequenced in a study of T cell responses to AZD1222 COVID-19 vaccine. TCRdb keeps only in-frame clones here, not all; method: immunoSEQ multiplex PCR. The sample has around 100,000 clones, about 90% seen once. Sample: peripheral blood, taken 28 days after the second AZD1222 dose. The receptors here all came from an adult who received the AZD1222 COVID-19 vaccine.

V is TRBV29-1 and J is TRBJ1-1; TRBD1 matches 9 bases. V was clipped by 7 bases and J by 0 bases; unmatched bases: 12. This CDR3 is built from 16 residues. The germline V gene encodes CDR1 SQVTM and CDR2 ANQGSEA. CDR3 residues: CSASYTGTGLNTEAFF. CDR3 nucleotide sequence: TGCAGCGCTTCCTATACCGGGACAGGGCTGAACACTGAAGCTTTCTTT.

The table lists this clone with a few counts. J is TRBJ1-6 and V is TRBV4-2; TRBD1 agrees at 7 bases. Germline V gives CDR1 LGHNA, CDR2 YNFKEQ. The CDR3 loop spans 16 amino acids. V dropped 4 bases and J dropped 8; count of bases not matched to a gene: 11. Written as DNA, the CDR3 is TGTGCCAGCAGCCCTTCCGCAGGGGGGCAGTATTCACCCCTCCACTTT. Protein: CASSPSAGGQYSPLHF.

The chain has TRBV6-1 and TRBJ2-5; D is unclear. This CDR3 spans 14 amino acids. Trimming stripped 0 bases from V and 14 bases from J, with 19 bases between. Germline CDR1 and CDR2: MNHNS and SASEGT. The CDR3 nucleotides read TGTGCCAGCAGTGAAGCTGGACGAGAGACTTCGCCCTACTTC. Amino acids: CASSEAGRETSPYF.

A single count supports this clone. This rearrangement joins TRBV6-2 or TRBV6-3 to TRBJ2-4; D uncertain. Germline V CDR1 and CDR2: MNHEY, SVGEGT. This CDR3 has 16 residues. The V and J ends lost 4 bases and 1 base respectively, with 14 bases between them. The CDR3 nucleotides read TGTGCCAGCAGTTCCTCTCTTCCTGCCGCCAAAAACATTCAGTACTTC. It is translated as CASSSSLPAAKNIQYF.

Written as DNA, the CDR3 is TGTGCCAGTAGTACACCGGGACTAGCGACCTACGAGCAGTACTTC. Its translation is CASSTPGLATYEQYF. The V and J genes are TRBV19 and TRBJ2-7, with 10 bases matching TRBD2. Germline V gene data show CDR1 as LNHDA and CDR2 as SQIVND (reference sequence). J gave up 2 bases and V 4 bases, and 5 bases lay outside the gene matches. The CDR3 is made up of 15 amino acids.

The V call is TRBV5-8, the J call TRBJ1-1; no definite D call. V shed 5 bases and J shed 4 bases, with 6 bases lying between them. CDR3 size: 11 residues. Germline V gene data show CDR1 as SGHTS and CDR2 as YDEGEE. The CDR3: CASSLTTEAFF. The CDR3 DNA is TGTGCCAGCAGTCTGACCACTGAAGCTTTCTTT.

The DNA of the CDR3 is TGTGCCAGCAGCAAAACAGGGGTCGACAAAAACATTCAGTACTTC. This codes for CASSKTGVDKNIQYF. This chain uses TRBV2 with TRBJ2-4, with 7 bases fitting TRBD1. Germline assignment: CDR1 SNHLY and CDR2 FYNNEI. V dropped 6 bases and J dropped 3; count of bases not matched to a gene: 8. CDR3 size: 15 residues. The entire variable domain, with the rest obtained from reference TRBV2 and TRBJ2-4, is as follows: EPEVTQTPSHQVTQMGQEVILRCVPISNHLYFYWYRQILGQKVEFLVSFYNNEISEKSEIFDDQFSVERPDGSNFTLKIRSTKLEDSAMYFCASSKTGVDKNIQYFGAGTRLSVL.

The V and J genes are TRBV7-2 and TRBJ2-1; 11 bases match TRBD2. J gave up 0 bases and V 1 base, and 5 bases lay outside the gene matches. Per the germline V gene, CDR1 is SGHTA and CDR2 is FQGNSA. This CDR3 has 18 residues. The CDR3 loop reads CASSLGASGRHSYNEQFF. Written as DNA, the CDR3 is TGTGCCAGCAGCTTAGGTGCTAGCGGGAGGCACTCCTACAATGAGCAGTTCTTC.

The chain links TRBV6-5 to TRBJ1-2; 8 bases map to TRBD1. Germline-derived CDR1 and CDR2 are MNHEY and SVGAGI. CDR3 length equals 15 residues. V was pared by 4 bases and J by 1 base, with 5 bases of the junction left unmatched. The DNA for the CDR3 is TGTGCCAGCAGTTCGACAGGGGCTCGTAACTATGGCTACACCTTC. Residues: CASSSTGARNYGYTF.

The chain is built from TRBV7-3 and TRBJ1-1, with a weak D call TRBD1 (5 bases). V was shortened by 2 bases and J by 1 base, with 5 bases between the two germline ends. Germline values: CDR1 SGHTA, CDR2 FQGTGA. The CDR3 spans 13 residues. The CDR3 region has the DNA TGTGCCAGCAGCTTAGACAGGAACACTGAAGCTTTCTTT. Translation: CASSLDRNTEAFF.

The chain combines TRBV13 with TRBJ2-5, with TRBD2 matching 7 bases. Germline trimming cut 4 bases from V and 2 bases from J; bases unmatched to any gene: 1. This CDR3 is built from 13 residues. Germline V CDR1 and CDR2: PRHDT, FYEKMQ (reference sequence). Here the CDR3 reads CASSWTRQETQYF. In DNA form, the CDR3 reads TGTGCCAGCAGCTGGACTAGGCAAGAGACCCAGTACTTC.

The rearrangement links TRBV5-6 to TRBJ2-1; either TRBD1 or TRBD2 may fit D (5 bases each). Germline values: CDR1 SGHDT, CDR2 YYEEEE. CDR3 length: 13 amino acids. Trimming cost V 5 bases and J 12 bases, with 18 bases left between them. The CDR3 protein is CASRTGASKLQFF. CDR3 sequence (DNA): TGTGCCAGCAGGACCGGGGCCTCGAAGTTGCAGTTCTTC.

The rearrangement joins TRBV19 to TRBJ2-6, with D maybe TRBD2 (6 bases). This CDR3 has 17 residues. The V gene's germline CDR1 is LNHDA and CDR2 SQIVND (reference sequence). The germline V and J ends were trimmed by 4 bases and 0 bases, with 13 bases remaining between them. CDR3 nucleotide sequence: TGTGCCAGTAGTAAGGGACTGACTTTCTCTGGGGCCAACGTCCTGACTTTC. As protein: CASSKGLTFSGANVLTF.

The gene calls are TRBV15 and TRBJ1-2; 8 nucleotides line up with TRBD1. Unmatched junction bases numbered 7, after V lost 4 bases and J lost 6 bases. This CDR3 is built from 14 residues. Looked up from germline, CDR1 is LNHNV and CDR2 is YYDKDF (reference sequence). The CDR3 is CATSILQGVDGYTF. In DNA form, the CDR3 reads TGTGCCACCAGCATTTTACAGGGGGTGGATGGCTACACCTTC.

The chain has TRBV7-9 and TRBJ1-2; D is undetermined. Per the germline V gene, CDR1 is SEHNR and CDR2 is FQNEAQ (reference sequence). CDR3 size: 15 residues. V was clipped by 5 bases and J by 1 base, with 14 bases between them. CDR3 sequence: CASSHNEGLNYGYTF. CDR3 DNA: TGTGCCAGCAGCCATAACGAGGGCCTTAACTATGGCTACACCTTC.

This sequence joins TRBV9 and TRBJ2-7; 9 bases agree with TRBD2. Germline loops: CDR1 SGDLS, CDR2 YYNGEE. This CDR3 has 15 residues. The V and J ends lost 2 bases and 2 bases, in that order; junction bases with no gene match: 5. The chain's CDR3 is CASSVGLASTYEQYF. CDR3 nucleotides: TGTGCCAGCAGCGTTGGACTAGCGTCTACCTACGAGCAGTACTTC.

The V and J genes are TRBV19 and TRBJ1-5, with TRBD1 matching 9 bases. Germline lookup yields CDR1 LNHDA and CDR2 SQIVND (reference sequence). This CDR3 contains 16 residues. V lost 3 bases and J lost 1; bases outside the gene matches: 4. This CDR3 reads CASSIEQGASNQPQHF. Written as DNA, the CDR3 is TGTGCCAGTAGTATCGAACAGGGGGCGAGCAATCAGCCCCAGCATTTT.

The rearrangement links TRBV6-6 to TRBJ1-2; tentatively, D is TRBD1 (6 bases). Trimming shortened V by 8 bases and J by 8 bases, and 21 bases separated the two germline ends. Germline V CDR1 and CDR2: MNHNY, SVGAGI (reference sequence). The CDR3 is made up of 14 amino acids. The CDR3 spells CASVQGSSLWGYTF. CDR3 nucleotide sequence: TGTGCCAGCGTCCAGGGGTCTAGTCTCTGGGGCTACACCTTC.

In DNA form, the CDR3 reads TGCAGCGTTGAAGTAGGGGGGATGATCTACAATGAGCAGTTCTTC. This encodes CSVEVGGMIYNEQFF. The rearrangement joins TRBV29-1 to TRBJ2-1; the D call may be TRBD1 or TRBD2 (6 bases each). V was clipped by 1 base and J by 3 bases, with 13 bases between them. CDR1 is SQVTM and CDR2 is ANQGSEA in the germline V gene. CDR3 length: 15 amino acids.

The rearrangement uses TRBV9 and TRBJ1-6; D unclear. The V and J ends lost 4 bases and 5 bases respectively, with 13 bases between them. From germline, CDR1 is SGDLS and CDR2 YYNGEE. CDR3 length equals 15 residues. Here the CDR3 DNA reads TGTGCCAGCAGCCCAGGCGGCCTTAATAATTCACCCCTCCACTTT. It is translated as CASSPGGLNNSPLHF. Full variable domain (remainder filled in from reference TRBV9 and TRBJ1-6): DSGVTQTPKHLITATGQRVTLRCSPRSGDLSVYWYQQSLDQGLQFLIQYYNGEERAKGNILERFSAQQFPDLHSELNLSSLELGDSALYFCASSPGGLNNSPLHFGNGTRLTVT.

V and J are TRBV7-3 and TRBJ1-1; D call uncertain. Trimming left V 5 bases short and J 0 bases short, with 7 bases between. The V gene's germline CDR1 is SGHTA and CDR2 FQGTGA. The CDR3 covers 13 residues. The CDR3: CASSPQLNTEAFF. CDR3 in DNA: TGTGCCAGCAGCCCACAGCTGAACACTGAAGCTTTCTTT.

This clone showed up just once. The chain joins TRBV18 to TRBJ1-2; 9 bases are shared with TRBD1. Trimming removed 3 bases from V and 8 bases from J; junction bases left unmatched: 13. This CDR3 comprises 16 residues. Germline V gives CDR1 KGHSH, CDR2 LQKENI. The CDR3 nucleotides are TGTGCCAGCTCACCTCCTGGACAGGGGAGGGTATACGGCTACACCTTC. It yields the protein CASSPPGQGRVYGYTF.

The V gene is TRBV9, the J gene TRBJ1-1; perhaps TRBD1 as D (5 bases). CDR3 length: 15 residues. Germline V gives CDR1 SGDLS, CDR2 YYNGEE. Trimming shortened V by 0 bases and J by 4 bases, and 13 bases separated the two germline ends. CDR3 DNA: TGTGCCAGCAGCGTAGTCCCGGGGACTGGCACTGAAGCTTTCTTT. The encoded protein is CASSVVPGTGTEAFF.

The chain couples TRBV11-2 to TRBJ2-2; D is perhaps TRBD2 (6 bases). The CDR3 length is 16 residues. Germline loops: CDR1 SGHAT, CDR2 FQNNGV. Between the trimmed V and J ends, which lost 5 bases and 0 bases, there was a span of 13 bases. CDR3 sequence reads: CASSAGTLANTGELFF. In nucleotides, the CDR3 is TGTGCCAGCAGCGCGGGGACTTTAGCGAACACCGGGGAGCTGTTTTTT.

The chain couples TRBV7-2 to TRBJ1-2, with TRBD1 matching over 9 bases. Germline-derived CDR1 and CDR2 are SGHTA and FQGNSA. V shed 6 bases, J shed 5 bases, and the junction held 10 bases outside the gene matches. The CDR3 length is 15 residues. CDR3 in amino acids: CASRMATGGLYGYTF. CDR3 nucleotide sequence: TGTGCCAGCAGAATGGCGACAGGGGGATTGTATGGCTACACCTTC.

This chain connects TRBV7-9 to TRBJ2-3; D is possibly TRBD1 (6 bases). V gave up 5 bases and J gave up 3 bases, with 12 bases separating them. CDR3 size: 14 residues. Germline CDR1 and CDR2: SEHNR and FQNEAQ (reference sequence). The CDR3 DNA sequence: TGTGCCAGCAGCATACAGGGCTTAACAGATACGCAGTATTTT. Protein: CASSIQGLTDTQYF.

V usage is TRBV2 and J usage is TRBJ2-7; 7 nucleotides agree with TRBD2. This CDR3 region has 17 residues. Per the germline V gene, CDR1 is SNHLY and CDR2 is FYNNEI. V lost 6 bases to trimming and J lost 6 bases; unmatched junction nucleotides: 20. The CDR3 DNA reads TGTGCCAGCAGGGGGAACACTATTGGACTAGGGGCGAGCGAGCAGTACTTC. Protein sequence: CASRGNTIGLGASEQYF.